This TCR beta chain appears in the sequencing data of a study of T cells in Graves' hyperthyroidism and ophthalmopathy. This clonotype came up a few times. What it binds is not known. Study outcomes and limitations: In validation, the model predicted ophthalmopathy. These predictions came a median roughly 6.5 months before onset.

Amplification of TCR beta CDR3 regions used RNA as the template. TCR CDR3 regions were first amplified by RT-PCR with HTBI primers. TCRdb reprocessed the multiplex PCR reads with MiXCR, giving one entry per CDR3 protein. The data contain 600,000 or so distinct CDR3 sequences, roughly 50% of them seen just once; the ten biggest clones take up roughly 8.2%. The CDR3 has 13 residues. The V end was cut by 7 bases, the J end by 3 bases, with 12 bases between. Germline V gene lookup returns CDR1 SNHLY and CDR2 FYNNEI. Patients were excluded for uncontrolled infection, other autoimmune disease, pregnancy or lactation.

The source is a young woman with Graves' hyperthyroidism. Sequencing was done on a sample of peripheral blood or thyroid tissue (not recorded which). The V gene is TRBV2, the J gene TRBJ2-5, with D possibly being TRBD1 (5 bases). CDR3 amino acids: CASIPEGEETQYF. The CDR3 nucleotides are TGTGCCAGCATTCCGGAAGGGGAAGAGACCCAGTACTTC.